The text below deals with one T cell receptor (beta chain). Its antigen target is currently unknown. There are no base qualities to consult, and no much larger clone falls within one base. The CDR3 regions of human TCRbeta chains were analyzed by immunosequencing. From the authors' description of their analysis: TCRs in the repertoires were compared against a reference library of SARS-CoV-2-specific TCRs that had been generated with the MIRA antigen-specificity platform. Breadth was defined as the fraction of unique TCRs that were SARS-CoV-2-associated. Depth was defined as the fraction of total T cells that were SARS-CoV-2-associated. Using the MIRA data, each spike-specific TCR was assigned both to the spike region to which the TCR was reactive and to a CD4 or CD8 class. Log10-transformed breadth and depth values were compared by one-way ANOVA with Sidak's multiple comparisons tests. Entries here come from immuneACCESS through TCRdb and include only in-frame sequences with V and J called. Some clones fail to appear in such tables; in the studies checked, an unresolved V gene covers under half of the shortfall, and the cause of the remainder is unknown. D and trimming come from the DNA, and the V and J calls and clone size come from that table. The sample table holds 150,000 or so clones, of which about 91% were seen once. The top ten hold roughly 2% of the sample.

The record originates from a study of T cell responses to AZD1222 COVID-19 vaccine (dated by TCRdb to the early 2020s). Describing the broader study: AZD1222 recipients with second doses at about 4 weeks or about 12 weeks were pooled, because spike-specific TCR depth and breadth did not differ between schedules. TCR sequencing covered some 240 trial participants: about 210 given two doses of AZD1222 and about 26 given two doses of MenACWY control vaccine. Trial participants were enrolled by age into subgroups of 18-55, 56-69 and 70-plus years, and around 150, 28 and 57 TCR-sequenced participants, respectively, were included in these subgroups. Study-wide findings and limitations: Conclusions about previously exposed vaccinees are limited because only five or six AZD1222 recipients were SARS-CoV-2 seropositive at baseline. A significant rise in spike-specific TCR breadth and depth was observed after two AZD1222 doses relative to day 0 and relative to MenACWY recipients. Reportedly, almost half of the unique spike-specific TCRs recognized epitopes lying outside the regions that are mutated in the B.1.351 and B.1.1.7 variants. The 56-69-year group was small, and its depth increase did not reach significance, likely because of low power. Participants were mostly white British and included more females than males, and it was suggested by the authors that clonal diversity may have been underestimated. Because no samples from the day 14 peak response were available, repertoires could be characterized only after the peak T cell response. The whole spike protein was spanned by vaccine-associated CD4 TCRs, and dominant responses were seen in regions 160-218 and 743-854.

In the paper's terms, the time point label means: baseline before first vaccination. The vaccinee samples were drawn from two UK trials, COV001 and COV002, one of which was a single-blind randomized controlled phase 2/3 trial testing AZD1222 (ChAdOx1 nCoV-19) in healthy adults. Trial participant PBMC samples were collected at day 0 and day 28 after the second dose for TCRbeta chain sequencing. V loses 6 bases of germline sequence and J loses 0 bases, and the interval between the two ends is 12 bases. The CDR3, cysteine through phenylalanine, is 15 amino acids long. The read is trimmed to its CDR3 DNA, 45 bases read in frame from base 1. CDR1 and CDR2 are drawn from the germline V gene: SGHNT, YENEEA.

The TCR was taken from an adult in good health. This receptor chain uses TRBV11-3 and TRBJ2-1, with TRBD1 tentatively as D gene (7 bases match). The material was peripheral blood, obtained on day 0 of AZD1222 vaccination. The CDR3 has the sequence CASSYRGGSYNEQFF. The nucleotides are TGTGCCAGCAGTTACAGGGGAGGCTCCTACAATGAGCAGTTCTTC.